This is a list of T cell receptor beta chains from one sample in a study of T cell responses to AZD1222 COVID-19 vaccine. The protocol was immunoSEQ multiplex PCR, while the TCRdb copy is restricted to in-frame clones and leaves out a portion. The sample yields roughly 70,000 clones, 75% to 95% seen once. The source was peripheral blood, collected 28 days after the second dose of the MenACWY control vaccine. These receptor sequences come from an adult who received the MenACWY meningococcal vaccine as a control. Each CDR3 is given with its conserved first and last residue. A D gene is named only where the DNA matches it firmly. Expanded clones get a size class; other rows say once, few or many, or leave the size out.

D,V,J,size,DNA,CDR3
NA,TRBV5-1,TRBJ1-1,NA,TGCGCCAGCAGCGCCGTTTTGGGGGTAAGCACTGAAGCTTTCTTT,CASSAVLGVSTEAFF
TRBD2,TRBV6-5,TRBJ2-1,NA,TGTGCCAGCAGACCTGCGGTCAGCGGGAACGGTGAGCAGTTCTTC,CASRPAVSGNGEQFF
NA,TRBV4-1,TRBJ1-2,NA,TGCGCCAGCAGCCCGACCCAGGGGAACTATGGCTACACCTTC,CASSPTQGNYGYTF
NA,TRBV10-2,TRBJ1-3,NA,TGCGCCAGCAGTGACTCTGAGGGGGAGACCCCAAAGAACACCATATATTTT,CASSDSEGETPKNTIYF
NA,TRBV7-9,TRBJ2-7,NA,TGTGCCAGCAGCTTAGAAGGGGCCGGCGAGCAGTACTTC,CASSLEGAGEQYF
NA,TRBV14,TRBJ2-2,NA,TGTGCCAGCAGGAGGGCCGGGGAGCTGTTTTTT,CASRRAGELFF
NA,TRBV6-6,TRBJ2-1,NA,TGTGCCAGCAGGGGGGCTGACAGGAGCTCCTACAATGAGCAGTTCTTC,CASRGADRSSYNEQFF
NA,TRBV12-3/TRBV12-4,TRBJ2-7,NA,TGTGCCAGCACCTCAAGGAAGGCGTACGAGCAGTACTTC,CASTSRKAYEQYF
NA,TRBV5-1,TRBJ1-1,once,TGCGCCAGCAGCCCGGGTCCCGCGGGGAGCACTGAAGCTTTCTTT,CASSPGPAGSTEAFF
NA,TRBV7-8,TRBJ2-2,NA,TGTGCCAGCAGCTTTATGGTATCGACCGGGGAGCTGTTTTTT,CASSFMVSTGELFF
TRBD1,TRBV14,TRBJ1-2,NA,TGTGCCAGCAGCCAACAAACAGGGGGATCTGGCTACACCTTC,CASSQQTGGSGYTF
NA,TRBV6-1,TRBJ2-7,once,TGTGCCAGCAGTGAAAAGACAATGGGAGCGGTCCTGTCCTCCTACGAGCAGTACTTC,CASSEKTMGAVLSSYEQYF
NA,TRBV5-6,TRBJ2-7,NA,TGTGCCAGCAGCTTGTCCGGGGTCCTCTACGAGCAGTACTTC,CASSLSGVLYEQYF
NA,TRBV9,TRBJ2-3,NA,TGTGCCAGCAGCGTACGTCCGGACGACACAGATACGCAGTATTTT,CASSVRPDDTDTQYF
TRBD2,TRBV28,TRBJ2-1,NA,TGTGCCAGCACCGACAGCGGGGCCTACAAGTATGGTGAGCAGTTCTTC,CASTDSGAYKYGEQFF
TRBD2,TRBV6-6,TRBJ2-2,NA,TGTGCCAGTGGAGGAGCGGGGGGGGCCGGGGAGCTGTTTTTT,CASGGAGGAGELFF
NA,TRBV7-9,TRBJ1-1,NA,TGTGCCAGCAGCCCACGACGTAGTGGCACTGAAGCTTTCTTT,CASSPRRSGTEAFF
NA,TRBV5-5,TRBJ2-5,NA,TGTGCCAGCAGCTTGGCCGAGACCCAGTACTTC,CASSLAETQYF
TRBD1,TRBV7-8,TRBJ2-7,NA,TGTGCCAGCACCGGACAGGGAGAACGCGAGCAGTACTTC,CASTGQGEREQYF
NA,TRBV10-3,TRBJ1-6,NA,TGTGCCACGTTATCGGGTGGGTCACCCCTCCACTTT,CATLSGGSPLHF
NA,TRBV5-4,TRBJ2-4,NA,TGTGCCAGCAGCTCAACACTCGACCGGCTTCAGTACTTC,CASSSTLDRLQYF
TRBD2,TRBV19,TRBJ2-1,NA,TGTGCCAGTAGTATAGCACTAGCGGGCCCAGAAAGCTCCTACAATGAGCAGTTCTTC,CASSIALAGPESSYNEQFF
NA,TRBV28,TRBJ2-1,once,TGTGCCAGCAGTTTTGTTTCGATTGAGCAGTTCTTC,CASSFVSIEQFF
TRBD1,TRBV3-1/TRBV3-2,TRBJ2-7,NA,TGTGCCAGCAGCCTCTCCGCGGGACAGGTTTCCGAGCAGTACTTC,CASSLSAGQVSEQYF
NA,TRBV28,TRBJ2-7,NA,TGTGCCAGCAGCCCCATTGGGGAGACGGATTACGAGCAGTACTTC,CASSPIGETDYEQYF
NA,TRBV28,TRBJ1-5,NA,TGTGCCAGCAGTCCGGGGGGGGGAGCGCAGCCCCAGCATTTT,CASSPGGGAQPQHF
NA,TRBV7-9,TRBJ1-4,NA,TGTGCCAGCACCAGTTTGGGTGGGGGTGAAAAACTGTTTTTT,CASTSLGGGEKLFF
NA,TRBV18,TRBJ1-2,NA,TGTGCCAGCTCACCAGTCCCGGGCCAGGGCTTGTATGGCTACACCTTC,CASSPVPGQGLYGYTF
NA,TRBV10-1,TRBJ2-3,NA,TGCGCCAGCAGTGAGTCGACATCCCCTCAGGCGCAGTATTTT,CASSESTSPQAQYF
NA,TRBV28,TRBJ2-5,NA,TGTGCCAGCACCACCGGGCGACCAGAGACCCAGTACTTC,CASTTGRPETQYF
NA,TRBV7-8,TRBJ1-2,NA,TGTGCCAGCAGCTTAAGAGGTGGTGGCTACACCTTC,CASSLRGGGYTF
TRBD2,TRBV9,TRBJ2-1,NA,TGTGCCAGCAGCGGAGTTAGAGGACTAGCGGGAAATGAGCAGTTCTTC,CASSGVRGLAGNEQFF
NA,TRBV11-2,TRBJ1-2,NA,TGTGCCAGCAGCTTAGTCCCCAGCTATGGCTACACCTTC,CASSLVPSYGYTF
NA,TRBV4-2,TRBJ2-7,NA,TGTGCCAGCAGCCAAGAGATGGGGAGAGGGGGCTACGAGCAGTACTTC,CASSQEMGRGGYEQYF
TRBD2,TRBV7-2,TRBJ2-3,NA,TGTGCCAGCAGCTCGACTAGCGGGAGAACAGATACGCAGTATTTT,CASSSTSGRTDTQYF
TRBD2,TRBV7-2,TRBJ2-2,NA,TGTGCCAGCAGCTTAAATAGCGGGAGGGCCGGGGAGCTGTTTTTT,CASSLNSGRAGELFF